This T cell receptor beta chain originates from a study of OX40 agonist ivuxolimab in advanced cancers. Autoimmune disease history or systemic immunosuppression led to patient exclusion. This CDR3 is built from 15 residues. V dropped 3 bases and J dropped 4 bases, with 16 bases sitting between them. CDR1 and CDR2 from the germline V gene are KGHSH and LQKENI. Sequencing was performed with immunoSEQ multiplex PCR; in TCRdb, only in-frame clones are kept and a portion is missing. The sample contains 45,000 or so clones, around 89% of which appear only once. Details on this clone: Antigen unknown.

Study results and caveats: Antigen specificity remained undetermined for the expanded peripheral T cells. Clonal expansion by week 6 occurred in CD4+ and CD8+ blood T cells (at 0.1 to 3.0 mg/kg).

This specimen was CD4+ or CD8+ T cells sorted from blood, taken in a trial of the OX40 agonist ivuxolimab. The clonotype comes from an adult with an advanced solid tumor such as melanoma, head and neck, liver or kidney cancer. The rearrangement joins TRBV18 to TRBJ2-7; weak D call: TRBD1 (6 bases). CDR3: CASSPDHRAGYEQYF. The CDR3 bases are TGTGCCAGCTCACCGGACCACAGGGCCGGATACGAGCAGTACTTC. The full variable domain, in which reference TRBV18 and TRBJ2-7 provide the parts outside the CDR3, is NAGVMQNPRHLVRRRGQEARLRCSPMKGHSHVYWYRQLPEEGLKFMVYLQKENIIDESGMPKERFSAEFPKEGPSILRIQQVVRGDSAAYFCASSPDHRAGYEQYFGPGTRLTVT.